The 25 T cell receptor beta chains below all came from one sample that was sequenced in a study of beta chain features in type 1 diabetes. Every bit of the isolated RNA underwent reverse transcription, so sequencing read expressed TCRB transcripts. Clones were read by immunoSEQ multiplex PCR, and TCRdb kept only the in-frame ones, dropping some. The sample consists of 65,000 to 100,000 clones, 25% to 35% of them appearing once. Sample: stem cell memory CD4+ T cells from blood. Every receptor here comes from a woman between 18 and 30 years old in good health.

This CDR3 is CASSVRSGQGNEQFF. In nucleotides, the CDR3 is TGTGCCAGCAGCGTACGGTCGGGACAGGGGAACGAGCAGTTCTTC. The gene calls are TRBV9 and TRBJ2-1, with 10 nucleotides matching TRBD1. The V gene's germline CDR1 is SGDLS and CDR2 YYNGEE. The V gene end was trimmed by 1 base and the J gene end by 10 bases; junction bases not matched to a gene: 8. CDR3 length: 15 residues.

The chain combines TRBV7-2 with TRBJ1-2, with 7 bases aligning to TRBD1. J gave up 5 bases and V 5 bases, and 8 bases lay outside the gene matches. There are 14 residues in the CDR3. Germline CDR1 reads SGHTA; CDR2 reads FQGNSA. The DNA for the CDR3 is TGTGCCAGCAGCACCTTCGACAGGGAGTATGGCTACACCTTC. It is translated as CASSTFDREYGYTF.

The sample holds a few counts of this clone. The chain employs TRBV5-1 and TRBJ2-7, with 7 bases fitting TRBD1. V trimming: 4 bases; J trimming: 1 base; junction bases outside the gene matches: 5. CDR1 is SGHRS and CDR2 is YFSETQ in the germline V gene. The CDR3 extends over 14 amino acids. The CDR3 sequence is CASSTRQGSYEQYF. CDR3 in DNA: TGCGCCAGCAGCACTAGACAGGGTTCCTACGAGCAGTACTTC.

The chain links TRBV18 to TRBJ2-7, with 7 bases identical to TRBD2. V was pared by 2 bases and J by 3 bases, with 7 bases of the junction left unmatched. The CDR3 spans 15 residues. Germline V gene sequence: CDR1 KGHSH, CDR2 LQKENI. The CDR3 reads CASSPGASGNYEQYF. As DNA, the CDR3 is TGTGCCAGCTCACCAGGGGCTAGCGGAAACTACGAGCAGTACTTC.

This clone turned up a few times. The rearrangement joins TRBV5-1 to TRBJ1-2, with TRBD1 identical over 9 bases. From germline, CDR1 is SGHRS and CDR2 YFSETQ. CDR3 size: 13 residues. V dropped 2 bases and J dropped 7; count of bases not matched to a gene: 3. The CDR3: CASSFTGGTGYTF. In DNA form, the CDR3 reads TGCGCCAGCAGCTTTACAGGGGGCACTGGCTACACCTTC.

V usage is TRBV4-3 and J usage is TRBJ1-5; the match to TRBD1 covers 10 bases. The trim removed 1 base at V and 1 base at J, leaving 4 bases unmatched. CDR3 size: 17 residues. CDR1 is LGHNA, CDR2 YSLEER, per germline. As DNA, the CDR3 is TGCGCCAGCAGCCAAGGTTGGGGACAGGGGAGCAATCAGCCCCAGCATTTT. It codes for CASSQGWGQGSNQPQHF.

This chain joins TRBV7-9 and TRBJ2-5; maybe TRBD2 (5 bases). The V gene's germline CDR1 is SEHNR and CDR2 FQNEAQ (reference sequence). Trimming left V 5 bases short and J 3 bases short, with 10 bases between. The CDR3 has 13 residues. The chain's CDR3 is CASSASGEETQYF. CDR3 DNA sequence: TGTGCCAGCAGCGCCAGCGGCGAAGAGACCCAGTACTTC.

The rearrangement uses TRBV2 and TRBJ1-4, with D unresolved. The ends were cut back, 11 bases at V and 0 bases at J, with 10 bases in the middle. The CDR3 covers 13 residues. CDR1 is SNHLY, CDR2 FYNNEI, per germline. The CDR3: CAVLSATNEKLFF. In DNA, the CDR3 is TGTGCCGTCTTGTCCGCAACTAATGAAAAACTGTTTTTT.

This clone came up a few times. The chain links TRBV5-1 to TRBJ1-2; the match to TRBD1 covers 7 bases. Germline V gene lookup returns CDR1 SGHRS and CDR2 YFSETQ. The CDR3 consists of 15 residues. The V segment lost 4 bases and the J segment 8 bases; nucleotides outside the gene matches: 14. Here the CDR3 DNA reads TGCGCCAGCAGCCTTACCCTCCGGACAGGTTCCGGCTACACCTTC. It codes for CASSLTLRTGSGYTF.

The genes are TRBV2 and TRBJ2-2, with D possibly matching TRBD1 (5 bases). Trimming took 4 bases from V and 6 from J, leaving 6 bases between them. The CDR3 loop spans 12 amino acids. In germline, CDR1 is SNHLY, CDR2 FYNNEI. The CDR3 here is CASSVGPGELFF. The CDR3 nucleotides are TGTGCCAGCAGTGTGGGGCCCGGGGAGCTGTTTTTT.

Only a few counts were recorded for this clone. The chain employs TRBV7-9 and TRBJ2-1; D is uncertain. Germline values: CDR1 SEHNR, CDR2 FQNEAQ (reference sequence). V was clipped by 1 base and J by 2 bases, with 9 bases between them. The CDR3 is made up of 15 amino acids. CDR3 nucleotide sequence: TGTGCCAGCAGCTTAGGTGGTTCTACCTACAATGAGCAGTTCTTC. Protein: CASSLGGSTYNEQFF.

V is TRBV30 and J is TRBJ2-7, with 9 bases aligning to TRBD1. Germline trimming cut 7 bases from V and 3 bases from J; bases unmatched to any gene: 1. The CDR3 has 11 amino acids. From germline, CDR1 is GTSNPN and CDR2 SVGIG (reference sequence). CDR3 region: CASGQGYEQYF. The CDR3 DNA is TGTGCCTCGGGACAGGGCTACGAGCAGTACTTC.

The sample holds a few counts of this clone. The V and J genes are TRBV29-1 and TRBJ2-3; TRBD2 agrees at 12 bases. This CDR3 has 13 residues. Germline CDR1 reads SQVTM; CDR2 reads ANQGSEA. The ends lost 7 bases at V and 5 bases at J; junction bases unmatched: 4. The CDR3 DNA is TGCAGCGGCATGGGACTAGCGGGAGATACGCAGTATTTT. Its protein is CSGMGLAGDTQYF.

The chain links TRBV5-1 to TRBJ2-3; the match to TRBD2 covers 10 bases. Trimming at V came to 4 bases and at J to 3 bases, leaving 8 bases not matched to a gene. The CDR3 is 16 residues long. The germline V gene encodes CDR1 SGHRS and CDR2 YFSETQ. For the CDR3, the DNA is TGCGCCAGCAGCACCGGGACTAGCGCAGGGACAGATACGCAGTATTTT. Amino acids: CASSTGTSAGTDTQYF.

The chain carries TRBV2 and TRBJ2-3; D is perhaps TRBD2 (6 bases). CDR1 SNHLY and CDR2 FYNNEI come from the germline V gene. The CDR3 totals 14 residues. The V and J ends lost 7 bases and 3 bases respectively, with 14 bases between them. Here the CDR3 DNA reads TGTGCCAGCACGCAGGGAGGTGTAACAGATACGCAGTATTTT. Translating it yields CASTQGGVTDTQYF.

This clone was detected a few times. This chain links TRBV13 with TRBJ1-4; D perhaps matches TRBD1 (5 bases). The CDR3 consists of 14 residues. The V end was cut by 7 bases, the J end by 7 bases, with 16 bases between. CDR1 and CDR2 (germline): PRHDT, FYEKMQ (reference sequence). In DNA, the CDR3 is TGTGCCAGCACTCTACGGGGGGTAGGTGAAAAACTGTTTTTT. It specifies CASTLRGVGEKLFF.

The CDR3 DNA is TGTGCCAGCAGCCAACTAGCGGGAGAGTACAATGAGCAGTTCTTC. Its translation: CASSQLAGEYNEQFF. The genes are TRBV7-9 and TRBJ2-1, with 11 bases aligning to TRBD2. Germline V gives CDR1 SEHNR, CDR2 FQNEAQ (reference sequence). The CDR3 is 15 amino acids. After removal of 5 bases from V and 4 bases from J, the junction contained 4 bases not matched to a gene.

J is TRBJ1-5 and V is TRBV6-6; 10 bases are a match to TRBD1. The CDR3 runs 14 residues. J gave up 7 bases and V 4 bases, and 4 bases lay outside the gene matches. CDR1 and CDR2 (germline): MNHNY, SVGAGI (reference sequence). This chain's CDR3 is CASSSADRGQPQHF. The CDR3 DNA reads TGTGCCAGCAGTTCCGCGGACAGGGGGCAGCCCCAGCATTTT.

J is TRBJ1-1 and V is TRBV10-3, with D perhaps matching TRBD1 (6 bases). Between the trimmed V and J ends, which lost 2 bases and 4 bases, there was a span of 11 bases. The V gene's germline CDR1 is ENHRY and CDR2 SYGVKD. The CDR3 covers 14 residues. The CDR3 loop is CAISEAGARTEAFF. CDR3 sequence (DNA): TGTGCCATCAGTGAGGCGGGGGCGCGCACTGAAGCTTTCTTT.

This clone was observed a few times. The CDR3 region is CASSLIVGTSGSEQYF. The CDR3 DNA sequence: TGTGCCAGCAGCTTAATAGTTGGGACTAGCGGCTCTGAGCAGTACTTC. The genes are TRBV7-2 and TRBJ2-7; TRBD2 matches 11 bases. CDR1 and CDR2 (germline): SGHTA, FQGNSA. V shed 2 bases and J 7 bases; nucleotides not matched to a gene: 10. This CDR3 comprises 16 residues.

The chain recombines TRBV15 with TRBJ1-1; the D gene is possibly TRBD1 (5 bases). Looked up from germline, CDR1 is LNHNV and CDR2 is YYDKDF (reference sequence). Trimming shortened V by 7 bases and J by 2 bases, and 20 bases separated the two germline ends. The CDR3 covers 16 residues. In DNA form, the CDR3 reads TGTGCCACCAAGAGCAGGGCCTCTGGACCTAACACTGAAGCTTTCTTT. Amino acid sequence: CATKSRASGPNTEAFF.

The V and J genes are TRBV10-3 and TRBJ2-5; weak D call: TRBD2 (6 bases). The CDR3 runs 14 residues. Germline lookup yields CDR1 ENHRY and CDR2 SYGVKD. Trimming removed 1 base at V and 4 bases at J, with 10 bases between. The CDR3 sequence: CAISEFGRRETQYF. The CDR3 DNA reads TGTGCCATCAGTGAGTTTGGGAGGAGAGAGACCCAGTACTTC.

The rearrangement uses TRBV18 and TRBJ1-5, with D perhaps TRBD1 (6 bases). Germline V gene data show CDR1 as KGHSH and CDR2 as LQKENI. Trimming left V 4 bases short and J 1 base short, with 20 bases between. The CDR3 totals 18 residues. CDR3 sequence reads: CASSLDEQVQGSNQPQHF. As DNA, the CDR3 is TGTGCCAGCTCACTCGACGAACAGGTCCAGGGGAGCAATCAGCCCCAGCATTTT.

V and J are TRBV6-5 and TRBJ2-7; 8 nucleotides match TRBD1. This CDR3 contains 15 residues. From germline, CDR1 is MNHEY and CDR2 SVGAGI. The V and J ends lost 5 bases and 3 bases, in that order; junction bases with no gene match: 9. In DNA, the CDR3 is TGTGCCAGCAGTGGCGCGGACAGGGTGAGCTACGAGCAGTACTTC. As protein: CASSGADRVSYEQYF.

This sequence joins TRBV6-6 and TRBJ1-4, with no clear D. The CDR3 sequence is 14 residues long. The germline V and J ends were trimmed by 1 base and 7 bases, with 10 bases remaining between them. Germline V gives CDR1 MNHNY, CDR2 SVGAGI (reference sequence). DNA for the CDR3: TGTGCCAGCAGTTACTGGCAGGCGTCTGAAAAACTGTTTTTT. It codes for CASSYWQASEKLFF.